The entry below gives a single T cell receptor (beta chain) sequence along with its context. Its antigen is still unknown. This entry belongs to a study of T cell repertoires in cytomegalovirus infection. Overall study: Researchers turned to recently identified HLA-C-restricted CMV epitopes as well as well-studied HLA-B-restricted ones. Public TCR beta signatures were indicative of both CMV infection and a matching HLA type.

From germline, CDR1 is SGHDN and CDR2 FVKESK. With V trimmed by 4 bases and J by 0 bases, 8 bases remained unmatched. The CDR3 length is 16 residues. TCRdb called the reads again in MiXCR, with one record for every CDR3 protein. The sample holds about 900,000 distinct CDR3 sequences, approximately 31% seen once. General study findings and limits: Carriage of CMV together with the relevant HLA was identifiable through cumulative public TCR beta family frequency.

The V gene is TRBV14, the J gene TRBJ1-2; 7 bases map to TRBD1. Sequences were derived from cultured CD8+ T cells from PBMCs, sampled from culture after CMV antigen stimulation. The receptor comes from a human donor in good health (CMV status not recorded). Some clones in this sample may be carry-over from other donors' samples. CDR3 region: CASSPWDSRSNYGYTF. The CDR3 DNA follows: TGTGCCAGCAGCCCATGGGACAGCCGCTCTAACTATGGCTACACCTTC.